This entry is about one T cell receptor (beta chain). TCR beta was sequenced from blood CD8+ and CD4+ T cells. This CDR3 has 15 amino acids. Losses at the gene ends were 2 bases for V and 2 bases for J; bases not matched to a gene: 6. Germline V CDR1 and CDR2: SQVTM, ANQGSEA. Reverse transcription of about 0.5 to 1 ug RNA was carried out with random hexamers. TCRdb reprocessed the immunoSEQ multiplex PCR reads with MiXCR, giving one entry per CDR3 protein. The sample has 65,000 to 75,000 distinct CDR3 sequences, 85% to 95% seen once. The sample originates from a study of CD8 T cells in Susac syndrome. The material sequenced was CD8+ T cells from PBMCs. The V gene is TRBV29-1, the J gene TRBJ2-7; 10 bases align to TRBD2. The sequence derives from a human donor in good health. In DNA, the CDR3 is TGCAGCGTTGAACTCCCGGGACTAGCGCCCTACGAGCAGTACTTC. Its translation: CSVELPGLAPYEQYF.